One T cell receptor (beta chain) is described in this entry. Antigen specificity is unknown. The length of the CDR3 is 14 residues. The sample originates from a study of T cell responses to AZD1222 COVID-19 vaccine. Whole-study context: The analysis combined second doses at about 4 or about 12 weeks. Study-wide findings and caveats: Donors were chiefly white British, with a greater number of females, and clonal diversity was perhaps underestimated. The study reported that nearly half of spike-specific TCRs target unmutated variant regions.

Only in-frame clones appear in the TCRdb table, and some are missing; sequencing was by immunoSEQ multiplex PCR. The sample records approximately 110,000 clones, about four fifths being singletons. The source of this sequence is an adult in good health. The chain recombines TRBV21-1 with TRBJ1-6. TRBV21-1 is marked as a pseudogene. The sample here was peripheral blood, taken on day 0 of AZD1222 vaccination. The CDR3 loop reads CASSQGDQNSPLHF. CDR3 nucleotides: TGTGCCAGCTCCCAGGGAGATCAGAATTCACCCCTCCACTTT.